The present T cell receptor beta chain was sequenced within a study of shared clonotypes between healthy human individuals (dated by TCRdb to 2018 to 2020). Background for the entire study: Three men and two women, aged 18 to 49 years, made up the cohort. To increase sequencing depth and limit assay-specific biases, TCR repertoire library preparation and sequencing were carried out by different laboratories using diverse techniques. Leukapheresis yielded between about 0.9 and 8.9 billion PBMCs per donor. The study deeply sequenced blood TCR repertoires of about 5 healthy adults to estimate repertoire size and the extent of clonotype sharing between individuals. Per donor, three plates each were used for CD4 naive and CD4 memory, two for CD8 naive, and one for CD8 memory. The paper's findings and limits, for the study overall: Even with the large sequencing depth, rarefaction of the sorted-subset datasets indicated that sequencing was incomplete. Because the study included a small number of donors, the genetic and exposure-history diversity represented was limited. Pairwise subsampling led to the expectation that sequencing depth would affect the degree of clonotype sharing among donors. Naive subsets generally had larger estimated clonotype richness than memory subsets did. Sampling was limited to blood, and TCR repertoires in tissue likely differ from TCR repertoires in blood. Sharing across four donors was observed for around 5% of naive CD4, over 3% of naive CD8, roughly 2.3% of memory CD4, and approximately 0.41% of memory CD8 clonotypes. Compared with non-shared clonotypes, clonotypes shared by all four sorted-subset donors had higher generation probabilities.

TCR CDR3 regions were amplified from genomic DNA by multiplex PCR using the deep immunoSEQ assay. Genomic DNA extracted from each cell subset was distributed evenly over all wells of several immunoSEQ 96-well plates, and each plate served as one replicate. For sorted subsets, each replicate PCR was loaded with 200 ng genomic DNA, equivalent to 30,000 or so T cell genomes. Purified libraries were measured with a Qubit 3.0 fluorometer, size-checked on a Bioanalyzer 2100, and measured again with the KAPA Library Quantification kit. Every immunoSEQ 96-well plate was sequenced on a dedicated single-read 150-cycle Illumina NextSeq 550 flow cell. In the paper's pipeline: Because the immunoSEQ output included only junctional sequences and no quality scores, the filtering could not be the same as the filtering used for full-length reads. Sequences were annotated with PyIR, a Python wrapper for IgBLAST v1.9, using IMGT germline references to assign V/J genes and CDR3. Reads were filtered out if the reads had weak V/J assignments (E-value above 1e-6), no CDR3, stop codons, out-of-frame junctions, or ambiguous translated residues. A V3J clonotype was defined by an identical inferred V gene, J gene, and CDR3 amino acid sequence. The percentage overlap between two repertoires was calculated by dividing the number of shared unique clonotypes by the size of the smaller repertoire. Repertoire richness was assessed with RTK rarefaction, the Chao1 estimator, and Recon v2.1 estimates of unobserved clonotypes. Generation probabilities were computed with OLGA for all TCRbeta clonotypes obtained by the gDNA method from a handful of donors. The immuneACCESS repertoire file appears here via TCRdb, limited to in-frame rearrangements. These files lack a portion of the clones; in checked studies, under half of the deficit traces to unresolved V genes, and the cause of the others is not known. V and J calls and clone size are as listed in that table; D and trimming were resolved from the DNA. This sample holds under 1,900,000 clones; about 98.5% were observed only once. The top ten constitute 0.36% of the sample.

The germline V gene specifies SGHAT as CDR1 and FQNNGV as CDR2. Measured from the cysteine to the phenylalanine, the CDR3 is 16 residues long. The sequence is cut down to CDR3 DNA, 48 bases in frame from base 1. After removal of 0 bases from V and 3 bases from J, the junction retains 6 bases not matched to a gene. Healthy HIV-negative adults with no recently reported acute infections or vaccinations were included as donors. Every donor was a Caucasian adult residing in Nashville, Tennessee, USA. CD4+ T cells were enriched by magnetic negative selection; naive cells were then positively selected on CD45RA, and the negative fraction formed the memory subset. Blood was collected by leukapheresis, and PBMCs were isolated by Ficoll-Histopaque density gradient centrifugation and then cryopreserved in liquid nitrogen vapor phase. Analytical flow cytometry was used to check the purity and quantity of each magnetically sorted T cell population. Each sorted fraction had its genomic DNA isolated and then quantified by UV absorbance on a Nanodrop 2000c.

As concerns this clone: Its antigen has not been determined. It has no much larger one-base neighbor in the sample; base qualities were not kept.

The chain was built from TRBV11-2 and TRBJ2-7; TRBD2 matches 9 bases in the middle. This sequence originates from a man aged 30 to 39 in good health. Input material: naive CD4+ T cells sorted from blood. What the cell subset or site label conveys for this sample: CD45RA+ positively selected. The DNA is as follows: TGTGCCAGCAGCTTAGAACGGCTAGCGGGACGCTACGAGCAGTACTTC. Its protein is CASSLERLAGRYEQYF.